This TCR beta chain was sequenced during a study of human thymus T cells. Details on this clone: Its antigen is unknown.

From resections taken during corrective heart surgery, the thymus tissue was obtained. V shed 4 bases, J shed 2 bases, and the junction held 14 bases outside the gene matches. Germline lookup yields CDR1 KGHSH and CDR2 LQKENI. This CDR3 is built from 19 residues. Findings of the study overall: A high degree of thymic repertoire overlap among unrelated individuals was reported in related research.

Sequencing used immunoSEQ multiplex PCR; TCRdb keeps in-frame clones, though not all of them. The sample lists tens of thousands of clones, 85% to 95% seen once, with under 0.04% in the top ten. The clonotype originates from a girl less than two years old with a congenital heart defect but otherwise immunologically healthy. The J gene is TRBJ2-1, the V gene TRBV18, with 10 positions matching TRBD2. What was sequenced was thymus tissue. The CDR3 DNA sequence: TGTGCCAGCTCACGAGAGCCGGGACTAGCGAAAGAAGCCTACAATGAGCAGTTCTTC. Translated, it gives CASSREPGLAKEAYNEQFF.